The rows below give T cell receptor beta chains drawn from one sample of a study of cytomegalovirus exposure and HLA in healthy donors. This table comes from immunoSEQ multiplex PCR, and its TCRdb copy is limited to in-frame clones, with some not included. Here the sample spans about 150,000 clones, almost 80% being singletons. Material: PBMCs. The receptors were gathered from a woman between 40 and 55 years old in good health and CMV-seropositive. Each CDR3 is given with its conserved first and last residue. Fields, in order: V gene, J gene, clone size, D gene, CDR3 protein, CDR3 DNA. A D gene is named only where the DNA matches it firmly. A row's size may be missing; if present it is once, few, many or a size class.

TRBV10-3	TRBJ2-7	-	TRBD2	CAISEQAGGAYEQYF	TGTGCCATCAGTGAGCAAGCGGGGGGTGCTTACGAGCAGTACTTC
TRBV6-6	TRBJ2-3	-	-	CASSYLRGDTQYF	TGTGCCAGCAGTTACTTACGCGGAGATACGCAGTATTTT
TRBV30	TRBJ2-2	-	TRBD1	CAWSPWDRGRSTGELFF	TGTGCCTGGAGTCCCTGGGACAGGGGACGGAGCACCGGGGAGCTGTTTTTT
TRBV5-1	TRBJ1-1	-	-	CASSLGGNTEAFF	TGCGCCAGCAGCTTAGGAGGGAACACTGAAGCTTTCTTT
TRBV2	TRBJ1-4	few	TRBD1	CASSGDRINEKLFF	TGTGCCAGCAGCGGGGACAGGATTAATGAAAAACTGTTTTTT
TRBV7-9	TRBJ2-7	-	TRBD1	CASSLAPMGQGYEQYF	TGTGCCAGCAGCTTAGCCCCCATGGGACAGGGTTACGAGCAGTACTTC
TRBV5-1	TRBJ1-3	-	-	CASSLGDSGNTIYF	TGCGCCAGCAGCCTCGGTGACTCTGGAAACACCATATATTTT
TRBV9	TRBJ2-3	-	-	CASSASIFGTQYF	TGTGCCAGCAGCGCCTCTATCTTCGGTACGCAGTATTTT
TRBV5-5	TRBJ2-7	-	-	CASSTAGQVLYEQYF	TGTGCCAGCAGCACTGCGGGGCAGGTATTGTACGAGCAGTACTTC
TRBV4-2	TRBJ2-3	-	TRBD2	CASSQILGLAGGTDTQYF	TGTGCCAGCAGCCAGATCTTGGGACTAGCGGGGGGCACAGATACGCAGTATTTT
TRBV19	TRBJ1-2	-	TRBD1	CASSTIDRVVGYTF	TGTGCCAGTAGTACGATAGACAGGGTGGTCGGCTACACCTTC
TRBV6-6	TRBJ2-7	-	-	CASSSQVGEQYF	TGTGCCAGCAGTTCACAGGTCGGAGAGCAGTACTTC
TRBV11-2	TRBJ1-1	-	-	CASSLAFRGRENTEAFF	TGTGCCAGCAGCTTAGCTTTTCGAGGACGGGAGAACACTGAAGCTTTCTTT
TRBV25-1	TRBJ2-7	-	-	CASSESGRHEQYF	TGTGCCAGCAGTGAATCGGGGAGGCACGAGCAGTACTTC
TRBV28	TRBJ2-3	few	TRBD1	CASRPPPGTGITDTQYF	TGTGCCAGCAGGCCCCCCCCCGGGACAGGGATCACAGATACGCAGTATTTT
TRBV5-6	TRBJ1-2	-	-	CASTFGGANYGYTF	TGTGCCAGCACCTTCGGCGGGGCTAACTATGGCTACACCTTC
TRBV6-1	TRBJ2-1	-	-	CASSSFGGRNEQFF	TGTGCCAGCAGTTCCTTCGGGGGGCGAAATGAGCAGTTCTTC
TRBV2	TRBJ2-7	once	-	CASSRLDSSSYEQYF	TGTGCCAGCAGCCGCTTGGACAGTAGCTCCTACGAGCAGTACTTC
TRBV9	TRBJ1-5	-	TRBD1	CASQQGNNQPQHF	TGTGCCAGCCAACAGGGGAACAATCAGCCCCAGCATTTT
TRBV6-1	TRBJ2-3	-	TRBD2	CASSEFSGYTQYF	TGTGCCAGCAGTGAATTTAGCGGGTATACGCAGTATTTT
TRBV30	TRBJ2-1	-	TRBD2	CAWSVGLAGGQFF	TGTGCCTGGAGCGTAGGTCTAGCGGGGGGCCAGTTCTTC
TRBV6-5	TRBJ1-6	-	-	CASSFRTPSNSPLHF	TGTGCCAGCAGTTTCAGGACACCGAGTAATTCACCCCTCCACTTT
TRBV2	TRBJ1-4	once	-	CASGRGITNEKLFF	TGTGCCAGCGGACGGGGAATAACTAATGAAAAACTGTTTTTT
TRBV2	TRBJ2-2	-	-	CASKNDKSTGELFF	TGTGCCAGCAAGAACGACAAATCCACCGGGGAGCTGTTTTTT
TRBV19	TRBJ2-3	once	TRBD2	CASSIGGGTDTQYF	TGTGCCAGTAGTATTGGGGGGGGCACAGATACGCAGTATTTT
TRBV6-1	TRBJ2-7	-	-	CASSEGAGSYEQYF	TGTGCCAGCAGTGAAGGGGCAGGATCCTACGAGCAGTACTTC
TRBV5-4	TRBJ2-3	-	TRBD2	CASNAGGRSTDTQYF	TGTGCCAGCAACGCGGGGGGGCGCTCCACAGATACGCAGTATTTT
TRBV5-1	TRBJ2-3	-	TRBD1	CASSSGQDTDTQYF	TGCGCCAGCAGCTCAGGACAGGACACAGATACGCAGTATTTT
TRBV6-6	TRBJ2-1	-	TRBD2	CASSTTGTRDNEQFF	TGTGCCAGCAGTACGACCGGGACTAGGGACAATGAGCAGTTCTTC
TRBV5-1	TRBJ2-1	-	TRBD2	CASSLITSGGGNEQFF	TGCGCCAGCAGCTTGATAACTAGCGGGGGGGGGAATGAGCAGTTCTTC
TRBV6-6	TRBJ2-5	-	TRBD2	CASRAPGGETQYF	TGTGCCAGCCGAGCACCCGGGGGGGAGACCCAGTACTTC
TRBV27	TRBJ2-3	-	TRBD1	CASSWTGATDTQYF	TGTGCCAGCAGTTGGACAGGGGCCACAGATACGCAGTATTTT
TRBV10-3	TRBJ1-6	-	TRBD1	CATQTGFNSPLHF	TGTGCCACCCAGACAGGGTTTAATTCACCCCTCCACTTT
TRBV9	TRBJ2-3	-	TRBD2	CASSVGLAGGSDTQYF	TGTGCCAGCAGCGTAGGACTAGCGGGGGGTTCAGATACGCAGTATTTT
TRBV9	TRBJ2-3	few	-	CASSGTGYGPIDTQYF	TGTGCCAGCAGCGGGACGGGGTATGGGCCTATAGATACGCAGTATTTT
TRBV5-1	TRBJ1-6	few	-	CASSLDGGRTVSPLHF	TGCGCCAGCAGCTTGGATGGAGGACGGACGGTGTCACCCCTCCACTTT
TRBV28	TRBJ2-5	-	-	CASRPGAKETQYF	TGTGCCAGCAGGCCAGGGGCAAAAGAGACCCAGTACTTC
TRBV5-1	TRBJ1-4	-	TRBD1	CASSLVSRGQNEKLFF	TGCGCCAGCAGCTTGGTGTCAAGGGGGCAGAATGAAAAACTGTTTTTT
TRBV18	TRBJ2-1	-	-	CASSPPSTQLQFF	TGTGCCAGCTCACCACCGTCCACCCAACTACAGTTCTTC
TRBV18	TRBJ2-5	once	-	CASSPRGDAETQYF	TGTGCCAGCTCACCGCGCGGGGATGCGGAGACCCAGTACTTC
TRBV2	TRBJ2-1	few	TRBD2	CASSLAGVDNEQFF	TGTGCCAGCAGCCTAGCGGGGGTCGACAATGAGCAGTTCTTC
TRBV9	TRBJ2-3	-	-	CASSVEGHSADTQYF	TGTGCCAGCAGCGTAGAGGGCCATAGCGCAGATACGCAGTATTTT
TRBV9	TRBJ2-5	-	TRBD2	CASSIGDSGGLGETQYF	TGTGCCAGCAGCATAGGGGATAGCGGGGGCCTCGGGGAGACCCAGTACTTC